The clone carrying this T cell receptor beta chain was found once. As yet, its antigen is unknown. Clones were sequenced by immunoSEQ multiplex PCR, and TCRdb holds only the in-frame ones, with some missing. The sample includes some 120,000 clones, almost 95% of them seen just once. This entry is derived from a study of T cell repertoires and HLA-DP antigens. Study-wide results and limits: No separate analysis of naive versus memory CD4+ cells was done. Clones undetected before culture averaged roughly 39% against one allele and approximately 51% against the other.

This CDR3 has 14 amino acids. Germline CDR1 SEHNR, CDR2 FQNEAQ (reference sequence). V was pared by 3 bases and J by 2 bases, with 8 bases between. CD4+ T cells were isolated untouched, about 98% pure. The specimen was CD4+ T cells from PBMCs. The source of this sequence is a young woman in good health and CMV-seronegative. V and J are TRBV7-9 and TRBJ1-5, with D unresolved. The CDR3: CASSFGPGNQPQHF. CDR3 in DNA: TGTGCCAGCAGCTTCGGACCCGGCAATCAGCCCCAGCATTTT.